These 29 T cell receptor beta chains were sequenced from one sample in a study of CD4 T cell repertoires in COVID-19. Profiling relied on immunoSEQ multiplex PCR, and the TCRdb table lists in-frame clones only, not all of them. The repertoire holds around 7,800 clones, with 84% as singletons. Sequencing was done directly on freshly isolated, uncultured memory T cells. The sample here was effector memory CD4+ T cells from blood, taken before the COVID-19 pandemic. The source is a human donor who had COVID-19.

The chain carries TRBV4-1 and TRBJ1-1; possibly TRBD1 for D (5 bases). Germline V gene lookup returns CDR1 MGHRA and CDR2 YSYEKL. The CDR3 loop spans 15 amino acids. V was cut by 1 base and J by 7 bases, with 16 bases left in between. CDR3 amino acids: CASSQAPDTSLEAFF. Here the CDR3 DNA reads TGCGCCAGCAGCCAAGCACCGGACACTTCTCTTGAAGCTTTCTTT.

The chain carries TRBV2 and TRBJ2-5, with D perhaps matching TRBD1 (6 bases). The CDR3 has 15 amino acids. V lost 3 bases and J lost 7, with 18 bases in between. Germline values: CDR1 SNHLY, CDR2 FYNNEI. Here the CDR3 DNA reads TGTGCCAGCAGTGACTTCAGGGGTGGGCCAGGGACCCAGTACTTC. This gives the protein CASSDFRGGPGTQYF.

J is TRBJ2-1 and V is TRBV28; 9 positions agree with TRBD1. The V gene's germline CDR1 is MDHEN and CDR2 SYDVKM. J was trimmed by 2 bases and V by 3 bases; bases with no gene match: 2. CDR3 length equals 15 residues. CDR3 sequence (DNA): TGTGCCAGCAGTTTGGGGGACAGGGCCTACAATGAGCAGTTCTTC. Translating it yields CASSLGDRAYNEQFF.

This chain uses TRBV7-2 with TRBJ2-6; D remains ambiguous. The CDR3 length is 15 residues. Trimming stripped 3 bases from V and 2 bases from J, with 8 bases between. The germline CDR1 and CDR2 sequences are SGHTA and FQGNSA. The CDR3 here is CASSFSPAGANVLTF. CDR3 nucleotides: TGTGCCAGCAGCTTTTCCCCGGCTGGGGCCAACGTCCTGACTTTC. Combining the CDR3 with reference TRBV7-2 and TRBJ2-6 gives the whole variable domain GAGVSQSPSNKVTEKGKDVELRCDPISGHTALYWYRQSLGQGLEFLIYFQGNSAPDKSGLPSDRFSAERTGGSVSTLTIQRTQQEDSAVYLCASSFSPAGANVLTFGAGSRLTVL.

This clone was recorded a few times. The rearrangement uses TRBV7-9 and TRBJ2-7; D perhaps matches TRBD1 (5 bases). The CDR3 runs 13 residues. V gave up 5 bases and J gave up 2 bases, with 10 bases separating them. Germline V lookup: CDR1 SEHNR, CDR2 FQNEAQ (reference sequence). The CDR3, as DNA: TGTGCCAGCAGCCCCAAGGGGCCCTACGAGCAGTACTTC. It yields the protein CASSPKGPYEQYF.

The chain couples TRBV2 to TRBJ2-7; possibly TRBD1 for D (5 bases). The CDR3 loop spans 13 amino acids. Looked up from germline, CDR1 is SNHLY and CDR2 is FYNNEI. Trimming pared 7 bases from V and 3 bases from J, leaving 13 bases between. The CDR3 DNA follows: TGTGCCAGCAAGCAGGGCTTAAGCTACGAGCAGTACTTC. Translated: CASKQGLSYEQYF.

The chain employs TRBV5-1 and TRBJ2-1, with 9 bases that match TRBD2. V was pared by 2 bases and J by 10 bases, with 10 bases of the junction left unmatched. The CDR3 consists of 15 residues. In germline, CDR1 is SGHRS, CDR2 YFSETQ. The CDR3 here is CASSFSSGVGGEQFF. Here the CDR3 DNA reads TGCGCCAGCAGCTTCTCTAGCGGGGTTGGAGGGGAGCAGTTCTTC.

V and J are TRBV2 and TRBJ1-2, with D perhaps TRBD1 (6 bases). V was trimmed by 5 bases and J by 4 bases, leaving 14 bases between them. The CDR3 sequence is 14 residues long. CDR1 is SNHLY and CDR2 is FYNNEI in the germline V gene. The CDR3: CASSPLSGAYGYTF. CDR3 in DNA: TGTGCCAGCAGTCCGCTTTCAGGGGCCTATGGCTACACCTTC.

The chain is built from TRBV27 and TRBJ1-3, with 7 bases lining up with TRBD1. The CDR3 runs 15 residues. Trimming removed 7 bases from V and 0 bases from J; junction bases left unmatched: 6. Per germline, CDR1 MNHEY and CDR2 SMNVEV (reference sequence). The CDR3 DNA is TGTGCCAGCAAGGGGACAGCCTTCTCTGGAAACACCATATATTTT. This translates into CASKGTAFSGNTIYF.

The chain links TRBV13 to TRBJ2-7, with 8 bases lining up with TRBD2. Looked up from germline, CDR1 is PRHDT and CDR2 is FYEKMQ (reference sequence). The CDR3 is 15 amino acids. Trimming took 5 bases from V and 5 from J; bases not matched to a gene: 11. CDR3 DNA sequence: TGTGCCAGCAGCCCCAGCGGTAGCGGGACGGACGAGCAGTACTTC. Translating it yields CASSPSGSGTDEQYF.

This rearrangement joins TRBV9 to TRBJ1-2; unclear D gene. This CDR3 is built from 13 residues. Germline loops: CDR1 SGDLS, CDR2 YYNGEE. V was clipped by 0 bases and J by 8 bases, with 11 bases between them. CDR3 nucleotide sequence: TGTGCCAGCAGCGTAGTGGCGGGATCAGGCTACACCTTC. It translates to CASSVVAGSGYTF.

In this sample, this clone turned up a few times. The chain links TRBV6-6 to TRBJ1-6; TRBD1 matches at 8 bases. The germline CDR1 and CDR2 sequences are MNHNY and SVGAGI (reference sequence). V shed 7 bases, J shed 9 bases, and the junction held 8 bases outside the gene matches. The CDR3 spans 14 residues. The CDR3: CASITGGIGSPLHF. The DNA for the CDR3 is TGTGCCAGCATCACAGGGGGGATCGGTTCACCCCTCCACTTT.

This clone is a singleton in its sample. An end of the junction differs from the germline gene, which may be a read error. This sequence joins TRBV5-1 and TRBJ2-5, with 8 bases that match TRBD2. Germline V gene lookup returns CDR1 SGHRS and CDR2 YFSETQ. The CDR3 spans 20 residues. This chain's CDR3 is CASSLEGLWSSGRGQEAQYF. The CDR3 DNA reads TGCGCCAGCAGCTTGGAGGGTTTGTGGAGCAGCGGGAGAGGACAAGAGGCCCAGTACTTC.

J is TRBJ2-4 and V is TRBV5-1, with 11 nucleotides matching TRBD2. Trimming at V came to 0 bases and at J to 3 bases, leaving 2 bases not matched to a gene. The CDR3 has 16 amino acids. CDR1 SGHRS and CDR2 YFSETQ come from the germline V gene. The CDR3: CASSLELAGVKNIQYF. DNA of the CDR3: TGCGCCAGCAGCTTGGAACTAGCGGGAGTCAAAAACATTCAGTACTTC.

The chain carries TRBV15 and TRBJ2-5; 7 nucleotides agree with TRBD2. Unmatched junction bases numbered 5, after V lost 8 bases and J lost 5 bases. The CDR3 is 12 amino acids. Germline loops: CDR1 LNHNV, CDR2 YYDKDF (reference sequence). The CDR3: CATGEGYETQYF. CDR3 nucleotide sequence: TGTGCCACCGGGGAGGGCTATGAGACCCAGTACTTC.

The rearrangement uses TRBV9 and TRBJ2-7; D not resolved. This CDR3 is 13 amino acids long. V was trimmed by 1 base and J by 2 bases, leaving 7 bases between them. Germline V CDR1 and CDR2: SGDLS, YYNGEE. DNA of the CDR3: TGTGCCAGCAGCGTAAGTGAGCCCTACGAGCAGTACTTC. It specifies CASSVSEPYEQYF.

The chain carries TRBV5-1 and TRBJ1-1; 7 nucleotides align to TRBD1. Trimming cost V 5 bases and J 1 base; bases outside gene matches: 5. CDR3 size: 14 residues. The germline V gene encodes CDR1 SGHRS and CDR2 YFSETQ. CDR3 amino acids: CASSGGGTNTEAFF. In DNA, the CDR3 is TGCGCCAGCAGTGGAGGGGGCACGAACACTGAAGCTTTCTTT. Variable domain in full (rest from reference TRBV5-1 and TRBJ1-1): KAGVTQTPRYLIKTRGQQVTLSCSPISGHRSVSWYQQTPGQGLQFLFEYFSETQRNKGNFPGRFSGRQFSNSRSEMNVSTLELGDSALYLCASSGGGTNTEAFFGQGTRLTVV.

V is TRBV6-1 and J is TRBJ1-5; 9 bases align to TRBD1. This CDR3 contains 15 residues. The V and J ends lost 6 bases and 0 bases, in that order; junction bases with no gene match: 3. Germline CDR1 and CDR2: MNHNS and SASEGT. For the CDR3, the DNA is TGTGCCAGCAGGGGGACAGGGCATAGCAATCAGCCCCAGCATTTT. Its translation is CASRGTGHSNQPQHF.

The chain uses TRBV7-8 and TRBJ1-4, with D unresolved. CDR1 is SGHVS and CDR2 is FQNEAQ in the germline V gene. Trimming removed 2 bases from V and 8 bases from J, with 9 bases in between. The CDR3 has 13 amino acids. The chain's CDR3 is CASSLTKGEKLFF. DNA for the CDR3: TGTGCCAGCAGCTTAACTAAAGGAGAAAAACTGTTTTTT.

The sample holds one count of this clone. The CDR3 bases are TGTGCCAGCATTGCTAGGGACAAGGGAATGAACACCGGGGAGCTGTTTTTT. Its protein product is CASIARDKGMNTGELFF. This sequence joins TRBV2 and TRBJ2-2, with D possibly matching TRBD1 (6 bases). CDR1 is SNHLY, CDR2 FYNNEI, per germline. The ends were cut back, 7 bases at V and 1 base at J, with 19 bases in the middle. This CDR3 has 17 amino acids.

This rearrangement joins TRBV6-1 to TRBJ2-6, with TRBD1 matching 10 bases. The germline gives CDR1 MNHNS, CDR2 SASEGT. The V segment lost 8 bases and the J segment 1 base; nucleotides outside the gene matches: 2. This CDR3 is built from 15 residues. The CDR3 sequence is CASSGQGSGANVLTF. The CDR3 DNA is TGTGCCAGCTCGGGACAGGGGTCTGGGGCCAACGTCCTGACTTTC.

This clone appeared once. The chain recombines TRBV5-5 with TRBJ2-7, with 11 bases aligning to TRBD1. The CDR3 is made up of 20 amino acids. V lost 0 bases, J lost 3 bases, and 17 bases stayed unmatched. Germline V gene lookup returns CDR1 SGHKS and CDR2 YYEKEE (reference sequence). This CDR3 is CASSLAKGGTGGLLLYEQYF. The DNA for the CDR3 is TGTGCCAGCAGCTTGGCCAAGGGGGGGACAGGGGGACTTTTGCTCTACGAGCAGTACTTC. Variable domain in full (rest from reference TRBV5-5 and TRBJ2-7): DAGVTQSPTHLIKTRGQQVTLRCSPISGHKSVSWYQQVLGQGPQFIFQYYEKEERGRGNFPDRFSARQFPNYSSELNVNALLLGDSALYLCASSLAKGGTGGLLLYEQYFGPGTRLTVT.

The chain recombines TRBV7-9 with TRBJ2-3, with a weak D call TRBD2 (5 bases). Per germline, CDR1 SEHNR and CDR2 FQNEAQ (reference sequence). V was pared by 3 bases and J by 1 base, with 14 bases between. The CDR3 sequence is 16 residues long. The CDR3 nucleotides read TGTGCCAGCAGCTTGTCTTGTACGGGATGCACAGATACGCAGTATTTT. This sequence encodes CASSLSCTGCTDTQYF.

The chain carries TRBV5-1 and TRBJ2-6; 7 bases are a match to TRBD1. This CDR3 region has 16 residues. J lost 2 bases, V lost 2 bases, and 4 bases had no gene match. From germline, CDR1 is SGHRS and CDR2 YFSETQ. CDR3 DNA: TGCGCCAGCAGCTTACAGGGGCTTGCTGGGGCCAACGTCCTGACTTTC. Amino acid sequence: CASSLQGLAGANVLTF.

V gene TRBV4-2 combines with J gene TRBJ2-3; TRBD2 aligns across 9 bases. The CDR3 has 16 amino acids. The junction had 9 bases not matched to a gene; V was cut back by 4 bases and J by 4 bases. Germline CDR1 reads LGHNA; CDR2 reads YNFKEQ. CDR3: CASSPQSAGGSDTQYF. For the CDR3, the DNA is TGTGCCAGCAGCCCCCAGTCGGCGGGAGGGTCAGATACGCAGTATTTT.

The chain recombines TRBV2 with TRBJ2-2; D is ambiguous. Looked up from germline, CDR1 is SNHLY and CDR2 is FYNNEI. The CDR3 is 14 amino acids. Trimming shortened V by 3 bases and J by 2 bases, and 7 bases separated the two germline ends. The CDR3 loop is CASSDSYNTGELFF. In DNA, the CDR3 is TGTGCCAGCAGTGACAGTTATAACACCGGGGAGCTGTTTTTT.

The V and J genes are TRBV6-1 and TRBJ2-7, with TRBD1 matching over 8 bases. The J segment lost 3 bases and the V segment lost 7 bases, leaving 5 bases of the junction unmatched. Germline V gene lookup returns CDR1 MNHNS and CDR2 SASEGT. CDR3 size: 13 residues. CDR3 in amino acids: CASIAQGDYEQYF. The CDR3 DNA sequence: TGTGCCAGCATTGCACAGGGGGACTACGAGCAGTACTTC.

In DNA, the CDR3 is TGTGCCAGCAGTTACTCGACAGCTAACTATGGCTACACCTTC. As protein: CASSYSTANYGYTF. The rearrangement uses TRBV6-6 and TRBJ1-2; possible D gene TRBD1, 5 bases. V lost 0 bases to trimming and J lost 0 bases, with 5 bases between them. CDR1 and CDR2 (germline): MNHNY, SVGAGI (reference sequence). CDR3 size: 14 residues.

The chain uses TRBV7-2 and TRBJ2-2; a weak D match, TRBD1 (5 bases). V was clipped by 8 bases and J by 0 bases, with 19 bases between them. This CDR3 has 17 residues. Germline CDR1 is SGHTA and CDR2 is FQGNSA. The CDR3 is CASQPWAGPSNTGELFF. CDR3 nucleotide sequence: TGTGCCAGCCAACCCTGGGCAGGGCCCTCGAACACCGGGGAGCTGTTTTTT.